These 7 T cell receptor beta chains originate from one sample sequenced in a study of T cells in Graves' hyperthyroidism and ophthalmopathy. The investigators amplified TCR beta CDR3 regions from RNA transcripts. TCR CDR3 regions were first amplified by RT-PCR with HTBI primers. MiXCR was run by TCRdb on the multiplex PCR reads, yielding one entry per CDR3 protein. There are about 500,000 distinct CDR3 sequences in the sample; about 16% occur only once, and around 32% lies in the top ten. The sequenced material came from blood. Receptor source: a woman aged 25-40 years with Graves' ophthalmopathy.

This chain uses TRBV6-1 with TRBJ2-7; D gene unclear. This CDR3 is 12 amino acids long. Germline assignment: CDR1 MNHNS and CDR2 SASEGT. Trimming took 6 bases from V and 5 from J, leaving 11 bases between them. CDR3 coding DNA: TGTGCCAGCAGCAGACACCCCCACGAGCAGTACTTC. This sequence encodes CASSRHPHEQYF.

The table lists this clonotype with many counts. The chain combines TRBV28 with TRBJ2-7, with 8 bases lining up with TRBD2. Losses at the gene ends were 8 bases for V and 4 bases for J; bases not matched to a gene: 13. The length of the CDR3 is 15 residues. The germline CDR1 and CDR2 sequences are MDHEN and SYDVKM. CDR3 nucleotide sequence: TGTGCCAGCCGACTATCCTTGGCTAGCGGGTACGAGCAGTACTTC. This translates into CASRLSLASGYEQYF.

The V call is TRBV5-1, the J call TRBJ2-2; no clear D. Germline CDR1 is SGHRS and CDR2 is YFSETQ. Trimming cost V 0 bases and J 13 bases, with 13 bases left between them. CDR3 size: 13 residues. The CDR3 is CASSLGPEMGLFF. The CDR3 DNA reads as TGCGCCAGCAGCTTGGGACCCGAGATGGGGCTGTTTTTT.

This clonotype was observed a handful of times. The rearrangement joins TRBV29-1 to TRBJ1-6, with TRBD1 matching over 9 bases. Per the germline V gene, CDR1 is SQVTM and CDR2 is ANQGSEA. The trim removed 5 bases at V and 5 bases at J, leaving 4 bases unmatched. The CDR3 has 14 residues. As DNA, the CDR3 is TGCAGCGTTAAGGGACAGGGTAATAATTCACCCCTCCACTTT. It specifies CSVKGQGNNSPLHF.

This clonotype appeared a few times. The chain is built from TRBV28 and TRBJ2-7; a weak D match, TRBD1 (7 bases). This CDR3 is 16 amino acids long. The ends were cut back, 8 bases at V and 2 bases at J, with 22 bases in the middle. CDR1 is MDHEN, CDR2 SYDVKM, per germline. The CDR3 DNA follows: TGTGCCAGCCCTCCCGGGGGCTGGGACAGAACCTACGAGCAGTACTTC. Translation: CASPPGGWDRTYEQYF.

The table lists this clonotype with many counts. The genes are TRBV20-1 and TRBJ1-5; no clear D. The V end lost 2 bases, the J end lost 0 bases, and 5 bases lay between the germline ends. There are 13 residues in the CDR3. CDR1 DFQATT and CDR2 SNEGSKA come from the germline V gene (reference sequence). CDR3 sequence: CSARRYSNQPQHF. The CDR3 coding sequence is TGCAGTGCTAGACGATATAGCAATCAGCCCCAGCATTTT.

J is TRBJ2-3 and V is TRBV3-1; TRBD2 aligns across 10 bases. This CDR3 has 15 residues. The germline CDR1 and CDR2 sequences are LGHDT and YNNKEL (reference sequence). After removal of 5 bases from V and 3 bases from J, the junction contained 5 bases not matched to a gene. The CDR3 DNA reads TGTGCCAGCAGCGTAGGTAGCGGGAGGACAGATACGCAGTATTTT. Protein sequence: CASSVGSGRTDTQYF.